The 5 T cell receptor beta chains listed next were all sequenced from one sample in a study of beta chain features in type 1 diabetes. The study reverse transcribed the entire isolated RNA, so it sequenced expressed TCRB transcripts. Sequencing used immunoSEQ multiplex PCR; TCRdb keeps in-frame clones, though not all of them. Among under 250,000 clones listed, less than 35% were seen once. Sequenced: central memory CD4+ T cells from blood. The receptors here all came from a man aged 30 to 45 in good health.

The rearrangement joins TRBV25-1 to TRBJ2-3; D remains unclear. The germline V and J ends were trimmed by 0 bases and 6 bases, with 13 bases remaining between them. Germline V CDR1 and CDR2: MGHDK, SYGVNS. The CDR3 is made up of 15 amino acids. CDR3 sequence: CASSEYRIEADTQYF. The CDR3 DNA reads TGTGCCAGCAGTGAATATAGGATTGAGGCGGATACGCAGTATTTT. Based on the CDR3 plus reference TRBV25-1 and TRBJ2-3, the full variable domain is EADIYQTPRYLVIGTGKKITLECSQTMGHDKMYWYQQDPGMELHLIHYSYGVNSTEKGDLSSESTVSRIRTEHFPLTLESARPSHTSQYLCASSEYRIEADTQYFGPGTRLTVL.

This clone came up a few times. The CDR3 bases are TGTGCCAGCAGCCGAGCTACGGGACGGAATGAAAAACTGTTTTTT. This translates into CASSRATGRNEKLFF. This rearrangement joins TRBV5-4 to TRBJ1-4, with a weak D call TRBD1 (5 bases). There are 15 residues in the CDR3. Between the trimmed V and J ends, which lost 4 bases and 5 bases, there was a span of 15 bases. Germline CDR1 SGHNT, CDR2 YYREEE (reference sequence).

This clone showed up just a few times. This chain uses TRBV11-2 with TRBJ1-2; D not resolved. The germline gives CDR1 SGHAT, CDR2 FQNNGV. The V end was cut by 2 bases, the J end by 3 bases, with 10 bases between. This CDR3 has 14 residues. The CDR3 DNA is TGTGCCAGCAGCTTATCAGGAGGCGACTATGGCTACACCTTC. Protein product: CASSLSGGDYGYTF. The full variable domain, in which reference TRBV11-2 and TRBJ1-2 provide the parts outside the CDR3, is EAGVAQSPRYKIIEKRQSVAFWCNPISGHATLYWYQQILGQGPKLLIQFQNNGVVDDSQLPKDRFSAERLKGVDSTLKIQPAKLEDSAVYLCASSLSGGDYGYTFGSGTRLTVV.

There are a few counts of this clone. This chain uses TRBV7-8 with TRBJ1-1; no clear D. The germline V and J ends were trimmed by 1 base and 0 bases, with 12 bases remaining between them. Germline CDR1 SGHVS, CDR2 FQNEAQ. This CDR3 contains 16 residues. Here the CDR3 reads CASSLVAGVLNTEAFF. In DNA, the CDR3 is TGTGCCAGCAGCTTAGTGGCAGGAGTATTGAACACTGAAGCTTTCTTT.

In its sample, this clone was seen a few times. This chain uses TRBV30 with TRBJ1-2; D is possibly TRBD1 (6 bases). The V and J ends lost 3 bases and 3 bases respectively, with 14 bases between them. Germline V lookup: CDR1 GTSNPN, CDR2 SVGIG (reference sequence). This CDR3 has 14 residues. In DNA, the CDR3 is TGTGCCTGGAGAGGTGGGGGCCAAGACTATGGCTACACCTTC. Its translation: CAWRGGGQDYGYTF.